A selection of T cell receptor beta chains follows, all from one sample in a study of cytomegalovirus exposure and HLA in healthy donors. Clones were read by immunoSEQ multiplex PCR, and TCRdb kept only the in-frame ones, dropping some. The sample has about 240,000 clones; approximately 86% are singletons. The sequenced sample was PBMCs. These receptors were taken from a woman aged 30 to 39 in good health and CMV-seropositive. The CDR3 runs from the conserved cysteine through the conserved F or W.

CDR3: CASSLGGTSGSTYNEQFF
V: TRBV5-1
J: TRBJ2-1

CDR3: CASSPTLGAISSYEQYF
V: TRBV27
J: TRBJ2-7

CDR3: CASSITDYTEYNEQFF
V: TRBV19
J: TRBJ2-1

CDR3: CASSMTGGSLEAFF
V: TRBV5-1
J: TRBJ1-1

CDR3: CASSLVPGRGYNEQFF
V: TRBV5-1
J: TRBJ2-1

CDR3: CASSRGQGANTGELFF
V: TRBV7-9
J: TRBJ2-2

CDR3: CASSQEGLAGSYEQYF
V: TRBV4-1
J: TRBJ2-7

CDR3: CASSSRLAGVYEQYF
V: TRBV21-1
J: TRBJ2-7

CDR3: CASRGTGDEQFF
V: TRBV5-8
J: TRBJ2-1

CDR3: CASSSSSGRGYNEQFF
V: TRBV28
J: TRBJ2-1

CDR3: CASSPGRALETQYF
V: TRBV9
J: TRBJ2-5

CDR3: CASSIGTSGQETQYF
V: TRBV7-2
J: TRBJ2-5

CDR3: CASSAGRAGRADTQYF
V: TRBV2
J: TRBJ2-3

CDR3: CASSEESLAVSYEQYF
V: TRBV2
J: TRBJ2-7

CDR3: CASSWTSENSYEQYF
V: TRBV28
J: TRBJ2-7

CDR3: CASRKGQGLHSNQPQHF
V: TRBV27
J: TRBJ1-5

CDR3: CAWSAIQGAQYEQYF
V: TRBV30
J: TRBJ2-7

CDR3: CASSHGRGEKLFF
V: TRBV14
J: TRBJ1-4

CDR3: CASTLQGLGYTF
V: TRBV2
J: TRBJ1-2

CDR3: CASSHDTAPYEQYF
V: TRBV18
J: TRBJ2-7

CDR3: CASSQDAGVNTGELFF
V: TRBV4-2
J: TRBJ2-2

CDR3: CASSPSAGSVLNEQFF
V: TRBV27
J: TRBJ2-1

CDR3: CASSRDSNTEAFF
V: TRBV7-9
J: TRBJ1-1

CDR3: CASSQGQNYGYTF
V: TRBV4-1
J: TRBJ1-2

CDR3: CATSGRDRTISGNTIYF
V: TRBV15
J: TRBJ1-3

CDR3: CASSPSGSNTGELFF
V: TRBV28
J: TRBJ2-2

CDR3: CASNIQAGVQDTQYF
V: TRBV6-6
J: TRBJ2-3

CDR3: CASSSGLAGVTDTQYF
V: TRBV11-2
J: TRBJ2-3

CDR3: CASSTVRETNTEAFF
V: TRBV28
J: TRBJ1-1

CDR3: CASGGPGANYGYTF
V: TRBV12-5
J: TRBJ1-2

CDR3: CASSKTSGSLEQYF
V: TRBV19
J: TRBJ2-7

CDR3: CASSLTGTGLYGYTF
V: TRBV5-6
J: TRBJ1-2

CDR3: CASRQGTTNEKLFF
V: TRBV27
J: TRBJ1-4

CDR3: CASSQDLAGGSYEQYF
V: TRBV4-2
J: TRBJ2-7

CDR3: CASSATSGSYEQYF
V: TRBV11-3
J: TRBJ2-7

CDR3: CASSQPSGRAVDTQYF
V: TRBV4-2
J: TRBJ2-3